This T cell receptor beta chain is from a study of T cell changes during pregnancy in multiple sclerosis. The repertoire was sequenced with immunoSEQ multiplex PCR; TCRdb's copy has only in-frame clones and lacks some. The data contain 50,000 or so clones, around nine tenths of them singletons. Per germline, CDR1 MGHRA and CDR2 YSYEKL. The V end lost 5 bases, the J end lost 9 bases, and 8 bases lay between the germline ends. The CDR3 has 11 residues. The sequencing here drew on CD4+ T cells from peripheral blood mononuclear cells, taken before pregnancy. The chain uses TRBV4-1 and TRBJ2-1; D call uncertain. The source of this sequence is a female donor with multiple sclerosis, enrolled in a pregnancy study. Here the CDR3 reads CASSASGEQFF. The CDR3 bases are TGCGCCAGCAGCGCCTCAGGTGAGCAGTTCTTC.